This T cell receptor beta chain came from a study of cytomegalovirus exposure and HLA in healthy donors. This clone was detected only once. Its antigen is not identified. Overall study results and limits: Later analysis identified a missense DCLRE1C variant that was linked to TCR beta V- and J-gene trimming. Most TCR sequences showed up rarely, but some public TCRs showed up in many donors. There were several of the most significant clusters that appeared linked to common viral pathogens in a later analysis.

The PCR had 60 Vbeta and 13 Jbeta primers. Per the authors' pipeline: Roughly 10 million shared chains were among approximately 80 million unique TCR beta chains counted in a later analysis. The assay was immunoSEQ multiplex PCR, and TCRdb's table has in-frame clones only and misses some. V and J calls and clone size follow that table, whereas D and trimming were derived from the DNA. The data hold approximately 170,000 clones, with 70% observed a single time. Trimming at V came to 6 bases and at J to 0 bases, leaving 7 bases not matched to a gene. The CDR3 spans 15 residues. Germline lookup yields CDR1 MNHNY and CDR2 SVGAGI (reference sequence).

Material for sequencing was PBMCs. The J gene is TRBJ1-2, the V gene TRBV6-6, with 7 bases lining up with TRBD1. This receptor was obtained from a man aged 18 to 30 in good health and CMV-seropositive. The CDR3 nucleotides read TGTGCCAGCAGGGCCGGCGGGACAGCTAACTATGGCTACACCTTC. Amino acid sequence: CASRAGGTANYGYTF.